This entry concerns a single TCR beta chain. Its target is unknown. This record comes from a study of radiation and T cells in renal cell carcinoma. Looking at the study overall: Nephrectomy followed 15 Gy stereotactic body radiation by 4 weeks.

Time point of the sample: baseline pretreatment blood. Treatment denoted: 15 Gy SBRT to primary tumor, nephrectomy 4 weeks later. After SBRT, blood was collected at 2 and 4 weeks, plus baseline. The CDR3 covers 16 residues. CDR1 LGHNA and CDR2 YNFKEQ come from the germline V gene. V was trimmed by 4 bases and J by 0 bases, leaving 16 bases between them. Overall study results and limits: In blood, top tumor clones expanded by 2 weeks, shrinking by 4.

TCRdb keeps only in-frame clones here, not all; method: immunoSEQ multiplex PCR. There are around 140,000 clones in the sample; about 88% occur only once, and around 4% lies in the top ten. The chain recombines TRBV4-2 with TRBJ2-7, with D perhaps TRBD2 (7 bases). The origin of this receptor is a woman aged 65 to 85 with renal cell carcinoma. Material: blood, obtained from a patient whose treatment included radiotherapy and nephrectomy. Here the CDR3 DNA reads TGTGCCAGCAGCCTGGGCGAGGGGGGGATCTCCTACGAGCAGTACTTC. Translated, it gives CASSLGEGGISYEQYF.